This T cell receptor beta chain is from a study of neurological immune-mediated disorders. The germline V gene has CDR1 SNHLY and CDR2 FYNNEI. This CDR3 is built from 18 residues. V lost 7 bases and J lost 3; bases outside the gene matches: 13. The cDNA was produced through 5'RACE with 10-nucleotide random UMIs. Each CDR3 protein gets one entry after TCRdb re-called the 5' RACE reads with MiXCR. Among 85,000 to 100,000 distinct CDR3 sequences listed, 3.5% were seen once. Worth noting for this clonotype: What it binds is not known.

Study-wide results and limits: Association of the multiple sclerosis repertoire cluster with clinical or MRI features was not observed for any feature. None of the CDR3 amino acid sequences found in expanded clones was shared across subjects. This suggests that the TCR-beta repertoires were private in all groups.

V and J are TRBV2 and TRBJ2-2, with 11 bases that match TRBD2. The clonotype comes from a woman younger than 30 with multiple sclerosis. Input material: PBMCs. CDR3: CASTDRLAGILDTGELFF. The DNA of the CDR3 is TGTGCCAGCACCGATAGACTAGCGGGGATTCTAGACACCGGGGAGCTGTTTTTT.